This T cell receptor (beta chain) was found in a study of cytomegalovirus exposure and HLA in healthy donors. Points from the study as a whole: Investigators reported fewer than 200 TCR beta chains as tied to cytomegalovirus.

Primers for the PCR totalled 60 Vbeta and 13 Jbeta. Here immunoSEQ multiplex PCR was the method, and the copy in TCRdb shows in-frame clones only, minus some. The table shows about 150,000 clones, with 70% to 85% occurring only once. The CDR3 totals 16 residues. CDR1 and CDR2 from the germline V gene are SGHRS and YFSETQ. Trimming removed 1 base at V and 7 bases at J, with 18 bases between. As for this clone: The antigen is undetermined.

The specimen sequenced was PBMCs. The clonotype originates from a young man in good health and CMV-seronegative. The V and J genes are TRBV5-1 and TRBJ2-1; tentatively, D is TRBD2 (5 bases). CDR3 protein: CASSLSTGERVNEQFF. The CDR3 nucleotides are TGCGCCAGCAGCTTGTCAACCGGGGAAAGGGTAAATGAGCAGTTCTTC.